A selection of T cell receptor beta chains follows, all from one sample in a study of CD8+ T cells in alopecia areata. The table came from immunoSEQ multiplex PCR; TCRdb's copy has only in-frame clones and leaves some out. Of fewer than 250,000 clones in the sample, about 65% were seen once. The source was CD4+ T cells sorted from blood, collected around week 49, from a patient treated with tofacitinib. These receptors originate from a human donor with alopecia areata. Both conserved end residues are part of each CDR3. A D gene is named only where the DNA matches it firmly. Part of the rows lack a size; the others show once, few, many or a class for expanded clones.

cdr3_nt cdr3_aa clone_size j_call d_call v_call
TGTGCCAGCAGAACCTCGGGGGCCGAGAACGAGCAGTACTTC CASRTSGAENEQYF . TRBJ2-7 . TRBV2
TGCGCCAGCAGCCTTGGAGAGAATCAGCCCCAGCATTTT CASSLGENQPQHF . TRBJ1-5 . TRBV5-1
TGTGCCAGTAGCCGAAATGACAGAGATCGGGCTTTCTTT CASSRNDRDRAFF few TRBJ1-1 . TRBV19
TGCAGCGTTGAATTACACCTTAACAATGAGCAGTTCTTC CSVELHLNNEQFF . TRBJ2-1 . TRBV29-1
TGTGCCAGCAGCCGACCAATTTCACAGGATACCTACAATGAGCAGTTCTTC CASSRPISQDTYNEQFF once TRBJ2-1 . TRBV14
TGTGCCAGCAGTGATCGTGCCTCTGGGGCCAACGTCCTGACTTTC CASSDRASGANVLTF few TRBJ2-6 . TRBV10-3
TGTGCCAGCAGCCCACCCGGGAAGACCCAGTACTTC CASSPPGKTQYF . TRBJ2-5 . TRBV7-2
TGTGCCACCAGCAGAGAGGGGGCCGCGACAGGGCAAGAGACCCAGTACTTC CATSREGAATGQETQYF . TRBJ2-5 TRBD1 TRBV15
TGTGCCATCAGTGGAACCCGCGAGCAGTACTTC CAISGTREQYF . TRBJ2-7 . TRBV10-3
TGCAGCGTTGAAGTCCCGGTAGGCGCTGGCACTGAAGCTTTCTTT CSVEVPVGAGTEAFF . TRBJ1-1 . TRBV29-1
TGTGCCAGCTCACCAGGGACAGGAGAGACCCAGTACTTC CASSPGTGETQYF . TRBJ2-5 TRBD1 TRBV18
TGCGCCAGCAGCCTCACAGGGGTCGGGGCCACAGATACGCAGTATTTT CASSLTGVGATDTQYF . TRBJ2-3 TRBD1 TRBV5-1
TGCAGCGCTTACATATTGGGACAGGGGGAGGAAGATACGCAGTATTTT CSAYILGQGEEDTQYF few TRBJ2-3 TRBD1 TRBV29-1
TGTGCCAGCAGACCGAGGGGGGGCGTCACCGTACCGACTGAGCAGTTCTTC CASRPRGGVTVPTEQFF . TRBJ2-1 . TRBV7-9
TGTGCCAGCAGCTCCCCCCATAGCGGGACCCAGTACTTC CASSSPHSGTQYF . TRBJ2-5 . TRBV5-6
TGTGCCAGCAGCTTAGGGCTGGACGGGCGATACGAGCAGTACTTC CASSLGLDGRYEQYF . TRBJ2-7 . TRBV7-2
TGTGCCATCAGTGAAGGACTAGCGGCACAAGAGACCCAGTACTTC CAISEGLAAQETQYF few TRBJ2-5 TRBD2 TRBV10-3
TGCAGCGTTGAAGGTTGGGAATACAATGAGCAGTTCTTC CSVEGWEYNEQFF few TRBJ2-1 . TRBV29-1
TGTGCCAGCAGCTTATCCGGGGCAGCGGGAGAGACCCAGTACTTC CASSLSGAAGETQYF few TRBJ2-5 . TRBV7-3
TGTGCCAGTAGTATGGTCTCCAACACTGAAGCTTTCTTT CASSMVSNTEAFF . TRBJ1-1 . TRBV19
TGTGCCAGCAGCGTAGGTGAAGGCGAGAGCTCCTACGAGCAGTACTTC CASSVGEGESSYEQYF . TRBJ2-7 . TRBV9
TGTGCCAGCAGCTTAGGTGCGGGGGGCCGATGGGAGACCCAGTACTTC CASSLGAGGRWETQYF few TRBJ2-5 TRBD2 TRBV7-2
TGTGCCTGGAGTCCCTGGGACAGGGGAAACTCTGGGGCCAACGTCCTGACTTTC CAWSPWDRGNSGANVLTF . TRBJ2-6 TRBD1 TRBV30
TGTGCCTGGGAAACAACTGGAAACACCATATATTTT CAWETTGNTIYF . TRBJ1-3 . TRBV30
TGTGCCAGCAGCCCGGGGGGCATTCAGTACTTC CASSPGGIQYF . TRBJ2-4 TRBD2 TRBV11-2
TGTGCCACAAGGGACAGGGGGCAGGGTGAAGCTTTCTTT CATRDRGQGEAFF . TRBJ1-1 TRBD1 TRBV19
TGCGCCAGCAGCTTTTCGTCGACGACCGGGGAGCTGTTTTTT CASSFSSTTGELFF . TRBJ2-2 . TRBV5-1
TGTGCCAGCTCACAAGGGGCGGGTGAGCAGTTCTTC CASSQGAGEQFF . TRBJ2-1 . TRBV18
TGTGCCTGGAGTGTACTCCGGGGGGTAGGCACAGATACGCAGTATTTT CAWSVLRGVGTDTQYF . TRBJ2-3 TRBD2 TRBV30
TGTGCCAGCACTCCAGGGGGTTACATTCAGTACTTC CASTPGGYIQYF . TRBJ2-4 TRBD1 TRBV2
TGTGCCTGGAGTGTGTTTAAGAGGGAAAAACTGTTTTTT CAWSVFKREKLFF . TRBJ1-4 . TRBV30
TGTGCCATCAGTGTCAGTCTTAGCAATCAGCCCCAGCATTTT CAISVSLSNQPQHF . TRBJ1-5 . TRBV10-3
TGTGCCTGGGACCAGGGGGCTTTTAATTCACCCCTCCACTTT CAWDQGAFNSPLHF . TRBJ1-6 TRBD1 TRBV30
TGTGCCAGCAGCTCCCCCGGCTACGAGCAGTACTTC CASSSPGYEQYF . TRBJ2-7 . TRBV5-4
TGCAGCGTGGGACGGATCTCAGGGGAGCTGTTTTTT CSVGRISGELFF few TRBJ2-2 . TRBV29-1
TGTGCCAGCAGCTTAGAACGAAGCTACGGGCAGTACTTC CASSLERSYGQYF . TRBJ2-7 . TRBV11-1
TGCGCCAGCAGCTTGGATGTCAGCAGGGTTGGAAACACCATATATTTT CASSLDVSRVGNTIYF few TRBJ1-3 . TRBV5-1
TGCGCCAGCAGCCAAGATCGAGGACTAGAAGCTTTCTTT CASSQDRGLEAFF . TRBJ1-1 . TRBV4-3
TGCGCCAGCAGCCAGTTACAGGCAAACTATGGCTACACCTTC CASSQLQANYGYTF . TRBJ1-2 . TRBV5-1
TGTGCCTTCAGGGCCAGGGATACGCAGTATTTT CAFRARDTQYF . TRBJ2-3 . TRBV30
TGTGCCAGTAGTGGGGTCAGGGGCTCGAACACCGGGGAGCTGTTTTTT CASSGVRGSNTGELFF . TRBJ2-2 . TRBV19
TGTGCCTGGAGTTTGTTGCAGGGCGCCGGGGAGCTGTTTTTT CAWSLLQGAGELFF . TRBJ2-2 . TRBV30
TGCAGCGCCGGGACAGGGGGTACTGAAGCTTTCTTT CSAGTGGTEAFF . TRBJ1-1 TRBD1 TRBV29-1
TGTGCCAGCAGCCCCCGGACAGGGGGCCGGTATGGCTACACCTTC CASSPRTGGRYGYTF few TRBJ1-2 TRBD1 TRBV7-9
TGTGCCATCAGGGACAGTAGCTCCTACGAGCAGTACTTC CAIRDSSSYEQYF . TRBJ2-7 . TRBV10-3
TGTGCCAGCAGTGCTGGGGAAAACACCGGGGAGCTGTTTTTT CASSAGENTGELFF . TRBJ2-2 . TRBV2
TGTGCCAGCAGTAGGGAGCCACTGATCTACAATGAGCAGTTCTTC CASSREPLIYNEQFF . TRBJ2-1 . TRBV27
TGTGCCAGCAGTGAACGACTAGGGGCCATTCAGTACTTC CASSERLGAIQYF . TRBJ2-4 . TRBV2
TGTGCCAGCAGCTCCGAACCTTACGAAGAGGGACAGCCTGTGGGTACGCAGTATTTT CASSSEPYEEGQPVGTQYF . TRBJ2-3 TRBD1 TRBV13
TGCAGCGTCCTAATATTTACGGAGCAGTACTTC CSVLIFTEQYF . TRBJ2-7 . TRBV29-1
TGTGCCAGCAGCCAAGCAGGGGGCTCCCCAAATGAAAAACTGTTTTTT CASSQAGGSPNEKLFF . TRBJ1-4 TRBD1 TRBV9
TGTGCCAGCAGTGAATCTCTAGTAACGACAGATACGCAGTATTTT CASSESLVTTDTQYF . TRBJ2-3 . TRBV25-1
TGTGCCAGCAGTTTCAGGAGATCGAACACTGAAGCTTTCTTT CASSFRRSNTEAFF . TRBJ1-1 . TRBV27
TGCGCCAGCAGCCAAGATGGACAGGGGGCTGGCTACACCTTC CASSQDGQGAGYTF few TRBJ1-2 TRBD1 TRBV4-3
TGTGCCAGCAGCCTGGCTGGGGTCGAGACCCAGTACTTC CASSLAGVETQYF . TRBJ2-5 . TRBV5-6
TGTGCCAGCAGTGAAGAGTTTGGGGGTGTAATCGGTGAGCAGTTCTTC CASSEEFGGVIGEQFF . TRBJ2-1 . TRBV6-1
TGTGCTAGTGGTTTGGTACAAGGGACTGGGGCCAACGTCCTGACTTTC CASGLVQGTGANVLTF many TRBJ2-6 . TRBV12-5
TGCGCCAGCAGCTTGGGCGGGGGAGCCCGCACAGATACGCAGTATTTT CASSLGGGARTDTQYF few TRBJ2-3 TRBD2 TRBV5-1
TGTGCTAGCAGGGGAGCAAGTGGAAACACCATATATTTT CASRGASGNTIYF many TRBJ1-3 . TRBV12-5
TGCGCCAGCAGCCAAACAGGGGTCCCAGATACGCAGTATTTT CASSQTGVPDTQYF . TRBJ2-3 TRBD1 TRBV4-3